This T cell receptor beta chain emerged from a study of cytomegalovirus exposure and HLA in healthy donors. Findings and caveats of the study: The study labeled fewer than 200 TCR beta chains cytomegalovirus-associated. Some V segments, including TRBV6-2 and TRBV6-3, were excluded as indistinguishable.

PCR employed 60 Vbeta and 13 Jbeta primers. Original analysis: In a later analysis, tens of millions of unique TCR beta chains included roughly 11 million shared by two or more donors. Only in-frame clones appear in the TCRdb table, and some are missing; sequencing was by immunoSEQ multiplex PCR. D and trimming were read from the DNA, whereas the V and J calls and clone size are those reported in that table. The listing contains tens of thousands of clones. About this clone itself: Its target is not known.

All the people who gave samples were healthy bone marrow donors. The V end was cut by 7 bases, the J end by 6 bases, with 26 bases between. The length of the CDR3 is 16 residues. The V gene's germline CDR1 is SGHRS and CDR2 YFSETQ. The sample comprised PBMCs. The rearrangement uses TRBV5-1 and TRBJ2-7, with D possibly TRBD1 on 5 matching bases. The TCR sequence derives from a man aged 45-60 years in good health and CMV-seropositive. Here the CDR3 reads CASHSGSRQGISEQYF. In DNA, the CDR3 is TGCGCCAGCCATTCAGGTTCGCGGCAGGGTATCAGCGAGCAGTACTTC.